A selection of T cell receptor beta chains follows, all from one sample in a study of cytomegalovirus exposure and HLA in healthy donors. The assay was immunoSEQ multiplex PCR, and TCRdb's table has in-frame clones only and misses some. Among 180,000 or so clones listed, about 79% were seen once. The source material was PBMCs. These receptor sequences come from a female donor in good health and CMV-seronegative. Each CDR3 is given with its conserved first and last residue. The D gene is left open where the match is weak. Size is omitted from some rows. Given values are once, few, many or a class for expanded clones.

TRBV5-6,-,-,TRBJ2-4,TGTGCCAGCAGCTTGAGGGGCTACGGAAACATTCAGTACTTC,CASSLRGYGNIQYF
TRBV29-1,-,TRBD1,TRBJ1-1,TGCAGCGTAGCGGGACAGGGGTACACTGAAGCTTTCTTT,CSVAGQGYTEAFF
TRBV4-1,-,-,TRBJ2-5,TGCGCCAGCAGCCAAGAAGGCAGGGAAGAGACCCAGTACTTC,CASSQEGREETQYF
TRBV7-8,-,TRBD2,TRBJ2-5,TGTGCCAGCAGCTTAGGCCTAGCGGGCTTAGGGGAGACCCAGTACTTC,CASSLGLAGLGETQYF
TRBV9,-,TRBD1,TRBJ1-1,TGTGCCAGCAGCCCGACGACAGGGACAGACACTGAAGCTTTCTTT,CASSPTTGTDTEAFF
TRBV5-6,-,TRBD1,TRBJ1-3,TGTGCCAGCAGCTTGAGGACAGGGATAAATTCTGGAAACACCATATATTTT,CASSLRTGINSGNTIYF
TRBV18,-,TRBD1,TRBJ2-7,TGTGCCAGCTCACCTGCTTGGGACAGGGCGAGTGACGAGCAGTACTTC,CASSPAWDRASDEQYF
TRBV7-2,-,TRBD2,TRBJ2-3,TGTGCCAGCAGCTTCCTACCGACTAGCGGGGGGAGACAACGAGATACGCAGTATTTT,CASSFLPTSGGRQRDTQYF
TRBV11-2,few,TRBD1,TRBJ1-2,TGTGCCAGCAGGGAGGGACAGACCAACTATGGCTACACCTTC,CASREGQTNYGYTF
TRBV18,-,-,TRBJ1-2,TGTGCCAGCTCACGCCCAGGGTCGCGAAACTATGGCTACACCTTC,CASSRPGSRNYGYTF
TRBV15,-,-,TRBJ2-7,TGTGCCACCAGCAACACCCGGCGAGTGACAGCCCGTTTCGGCGAGCAGTACTTC,CATSNTRRVTARFGEQYF
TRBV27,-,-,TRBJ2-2,TGTGCCAGCAGTTTATTGGGCAATTCTCCCGGGGAGCTGTTTTTT,CASSLLGNSPGELFF
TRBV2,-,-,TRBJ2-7,TGTGCCAGCAGTGAACCGGGTTGGAACGAGCAGTACTTC,CASSEPGWNEQYF
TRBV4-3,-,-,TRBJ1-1,TGCGCCAGCAGCCAAGATAATTCGCGCACTGAAGCTTTCTTT,CASSQDNSRTEAFF
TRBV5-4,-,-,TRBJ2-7,TGTGCCAGCAGCTTCACGGGGGGCGTCGAGCAGTACTTC,CASSFTGGVEQYF
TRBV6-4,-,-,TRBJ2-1,TGTGCCAGCAGTGGGGGCAGGACCAATGAGCAGTTCTTC,CASSGGRTNEQFF
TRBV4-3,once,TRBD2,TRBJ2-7,TGCGCCAGCAGCCAAGATACTAGCGGAGGAACCTACGAGCAGTACTTC,CASSQDTSGGTYEQYF
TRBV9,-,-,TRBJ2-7,TGTGAAGGGGACGAGCAGTACTTC,CEGDEQYF
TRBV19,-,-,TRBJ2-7,TGTGCCAGTGCATCGGGGGACAGCTCCTACGAGCAGTACTTC,CASASGDSSYEQYF
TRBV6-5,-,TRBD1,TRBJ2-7,TGTGCCAGCCGGGAAACAGGGGGCACCTTCTACGAGCAGTACTTC,CASRETGGTFYEQYF
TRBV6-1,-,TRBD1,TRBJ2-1,TGTGCCAGCAAGGCGACAGGGAGCTCCTACAATGAGCAGTTCTTC,CASKATGSSYNEQFF
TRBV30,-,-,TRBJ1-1,TGTGCCTGGAGTGGCCTCGGCGGGAAGAACACTGAAGCTTTCTTT,CAWSGLGGKNTEAFF
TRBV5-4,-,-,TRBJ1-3,TGTGCCAGCAGCTTGCAGGCAGGAAACACCATATATTTT,CASSLQAGNTIYF
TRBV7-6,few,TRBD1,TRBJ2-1,TGTGCCAGCAGCTTAGAGGGTCAGGGGGCGCGTAATGAGCAGTTCTTC,CASSLEGQGARNEQFF
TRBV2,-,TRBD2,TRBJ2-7,TGTGCCAGCAGTGAAGACGCTAGCGGGACCCCCTTC,CASSEDASGTPF
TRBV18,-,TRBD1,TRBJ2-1,TGTGCCAGCTCCTTACGGGACAGGGCTGAGGCTGAGCAGTTCTTC,CASSLRDRAEAEQFF
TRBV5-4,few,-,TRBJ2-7,TGTGCCAGCAGCTTTCCAGGCAGCGAGCAGTACTTC,CASSFPGSEQYF
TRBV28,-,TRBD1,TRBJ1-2,TGTGCCAGCAGTCCGGGACAGGGAGGAGGCTACACCTTC,CASSPGQGGGYTF
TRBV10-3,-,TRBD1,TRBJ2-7,TGTGCCATCAGTCGAGGACAGGGCACGAACGAGCAGTACTTC,CAISRGQGTNEQYF
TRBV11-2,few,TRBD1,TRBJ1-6,TGTGCCAGCAGCCCCGGGACAGGGGTTAATTCACCCCTCCACTTT,CASSPGTGVNSPLHF
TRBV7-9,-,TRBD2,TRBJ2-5,TGTGCCAGCAGCGCCCCTCTAGCGGGACAAGAGACCCAGTACTTC,CASSAPLAGQETQYF
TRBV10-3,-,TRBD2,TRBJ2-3,TGTGCCATCGGACTAGCGAGTGGTAGCACAGATACGCAGTATTTT,CAIGLASGSTDTQYF
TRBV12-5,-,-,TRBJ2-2,TGTGCTAGTGGCCCCGGGACAAGCTTTTTGAGTGGCGGGGAGCTGTTTTTT,CASGPGTSFLSGGELFF
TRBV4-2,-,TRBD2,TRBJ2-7,TGTGCCAGCAGCCAAAAGATAGGGCCTTCTAGCGGGAGCTTACCTTACGAGCAGTACTTC,CASSQKIGPSSGSLPYEQYF
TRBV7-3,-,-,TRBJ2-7,TGTGCCAGCAGCTTAACATATGTTAGCGAGCAGTACTTC,CASSLTYVSEQYF